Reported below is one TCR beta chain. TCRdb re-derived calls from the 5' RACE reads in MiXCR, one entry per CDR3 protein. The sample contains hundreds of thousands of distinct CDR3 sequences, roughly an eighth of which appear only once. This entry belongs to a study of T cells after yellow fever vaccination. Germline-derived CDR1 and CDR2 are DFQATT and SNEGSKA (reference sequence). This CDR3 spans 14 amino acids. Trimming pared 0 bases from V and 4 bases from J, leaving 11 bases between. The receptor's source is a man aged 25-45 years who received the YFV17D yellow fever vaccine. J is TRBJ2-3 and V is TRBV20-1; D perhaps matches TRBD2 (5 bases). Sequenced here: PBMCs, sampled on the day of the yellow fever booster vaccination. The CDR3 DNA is TGCAGTGCTAGAGATCAGCGGTATTCAGATACGCAGTATTTT. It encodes CSARDQRYSDTQYF.